This T cell receptor (beta chain) was obtained from a study of PD-1 blockade in mismatch repair-deficient tumors. Study in general: Patients had eleven to twelve mismatch repair-deficient cancer types and were previously treated and progressing.

Note on this clone: No antigen is known for it.

Broader study findings: Tumor-resident clones, often absent from pretreatment blood, expanded after pembrolizumab and then contracted.

Mismatch repair deficiency was confirmed in all patients, by PCR or immunohistochemistry. The TCR-sequenced patients were a few responders to pembrolizumab. Sequenced by immunoSEQ multiplex PCR; TCRdb stores in-frame clones only, minus some. The profile covers over 100,000 clones, with roughly 80% appearing a single time and less than 5.5% taken by the ten largest. The CDR3 has 15 residues. Per germline, CDR1 LGHNA and CDR2 YSLEER. V was pared by 3 bases and J by 7 bases, with 6 bases of the junction left unmatched. The sample in question was peripheral blood, obtained more than 58 weeks after starting pembrolizumab. The chain carries TRBV4-3 and TRBJ1-2; TRBD1 matches 12 bases. The sequence derives from an adult with mismatch repair-deficient cancer. In nucleotides, the CDR3 is TGCGCCAGCAGCCATAGGGACAGGGGGCTTGGTGGCTACACCTTC. Protein sequence: CASSHRDRGLGGYTF.